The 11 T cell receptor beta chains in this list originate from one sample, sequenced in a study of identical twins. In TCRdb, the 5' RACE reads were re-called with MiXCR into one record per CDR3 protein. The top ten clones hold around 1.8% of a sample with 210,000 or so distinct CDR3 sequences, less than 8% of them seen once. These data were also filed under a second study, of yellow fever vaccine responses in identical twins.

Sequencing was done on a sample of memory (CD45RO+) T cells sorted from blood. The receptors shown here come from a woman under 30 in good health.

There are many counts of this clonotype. In DNA form, the CDR3 reads TGTGCCACCAGTGATCTGGCCCCGGGACAGGGCACCTACGAGCAGTACTTC. Residues: CATSDLAPGQGTYEQYF. The chain combines TRBV24-1 with TRBJ2-7; TRBD1 aligns across 9 bases. CDR3 length: 17 residues. Germline CDR1 reads KGHDR; CDR2 reads SFDVKD. Losses at the gene ends were 3 bases for V and 2 bases for J; bases not matched to a gene: 10.

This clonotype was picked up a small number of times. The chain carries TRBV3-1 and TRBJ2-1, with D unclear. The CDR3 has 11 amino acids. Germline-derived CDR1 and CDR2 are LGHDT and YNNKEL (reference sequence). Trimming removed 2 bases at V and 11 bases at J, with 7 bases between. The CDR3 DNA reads TGTGCCAGCAGCCAATCGTCCAAGCAGTTCTTC. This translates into CASSQSSKQFF.

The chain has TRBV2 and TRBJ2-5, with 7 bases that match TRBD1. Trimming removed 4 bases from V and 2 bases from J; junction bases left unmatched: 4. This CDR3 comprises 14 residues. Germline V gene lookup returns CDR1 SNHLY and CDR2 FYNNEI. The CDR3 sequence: CASSGDRGQETQYF. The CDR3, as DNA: TGTGCCAGCAGTGGGGACAGAGGACAAGAGACCCAGTACTTC.

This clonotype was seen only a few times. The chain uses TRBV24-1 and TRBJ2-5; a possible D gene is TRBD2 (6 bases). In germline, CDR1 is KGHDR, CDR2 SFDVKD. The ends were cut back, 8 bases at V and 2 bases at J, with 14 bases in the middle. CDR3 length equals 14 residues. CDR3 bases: TGTGCCACCAAGAGCTTGGAGGGGCAAGAGACCCAGTACTTC. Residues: CATKSLEGQETQYF.

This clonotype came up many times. The CDR3 sequence is CASIPGGSTGELFF. CDR3 DNA sequence: TGTGCCAGCATTCCGGGCGGCTCCACCGGGGAGCTGTTTTTT. The genes are TRBV27 and TRBJ2-2; D not resolved. Per germline, CDR1 MNHEY and CDR2 SMNVEV (reference sequence). CDR3 length: 14 residues. V dropped 7 bases and J dropped 4 bases, with 13 bases sitting between them.

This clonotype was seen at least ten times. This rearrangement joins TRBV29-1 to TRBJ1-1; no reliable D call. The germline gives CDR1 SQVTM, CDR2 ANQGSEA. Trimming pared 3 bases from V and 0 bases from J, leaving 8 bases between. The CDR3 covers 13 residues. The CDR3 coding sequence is TGCAGCGTTGAGCACCCTATGAACACTGAAGCTTTCTTT. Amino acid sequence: CSVEHPMNTEAFF.

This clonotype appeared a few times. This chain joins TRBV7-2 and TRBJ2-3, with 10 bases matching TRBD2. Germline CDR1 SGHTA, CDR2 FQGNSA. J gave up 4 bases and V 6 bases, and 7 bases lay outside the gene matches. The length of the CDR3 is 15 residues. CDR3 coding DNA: TGTGCCAGCAGACGAGCGGGGGGGCGAGCAGATACGCAGTATTTT. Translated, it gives CASRRAGGRADTQYF. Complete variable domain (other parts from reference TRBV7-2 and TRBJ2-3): GAGVSQSPSNKVTEKGKDVELRCDPISGHTALYWYRQSLGQGLEFLIYFQGNSAPDKSGLPSDRFSAERTGGSVSTLTIQRTQQEDSAVYLCASRRAGGRADTQYFGPGTRLTVL.

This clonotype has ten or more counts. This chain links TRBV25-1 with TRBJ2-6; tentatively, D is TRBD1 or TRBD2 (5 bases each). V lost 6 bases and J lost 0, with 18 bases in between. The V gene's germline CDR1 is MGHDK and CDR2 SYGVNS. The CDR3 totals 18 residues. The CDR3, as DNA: TGTGCCAGCAGAGAAGAGTGGGGACCGATCTCTGGGGCCAACGTCCTGACTTTC. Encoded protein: CASREEWGPISGANVLTF. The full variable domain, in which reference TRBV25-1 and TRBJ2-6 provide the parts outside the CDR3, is EADIYQTPRYLVIGTGKKITLECSQTMGHDKMYWYQQDPGMELHLIHYSYGVNSTEKGDLSSESTVSRIRTEHFPLTLESARPSHTSQYLCASREEWGPISGANVLTFGAGSRLTVL.

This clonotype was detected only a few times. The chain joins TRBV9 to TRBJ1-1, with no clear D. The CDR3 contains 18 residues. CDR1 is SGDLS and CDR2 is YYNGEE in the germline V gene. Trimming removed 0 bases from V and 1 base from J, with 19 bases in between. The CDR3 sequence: CASSVAPHEAGRNTEAFF. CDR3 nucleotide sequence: TGTGCCAGCAGCGTAGCTCCGCATGAGGCAGGTAGGAACACTGAAGCTTTCTTT.

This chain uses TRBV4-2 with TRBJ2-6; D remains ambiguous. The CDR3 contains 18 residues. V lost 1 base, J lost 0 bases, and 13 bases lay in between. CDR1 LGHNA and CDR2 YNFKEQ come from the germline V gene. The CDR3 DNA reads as TGTGCCAGCAGCCAAGCCCCCTCTTCTGGCTCTGGGGCCAACGTCCTGACTTTC. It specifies CASSQAPSSGSGANVLTF.

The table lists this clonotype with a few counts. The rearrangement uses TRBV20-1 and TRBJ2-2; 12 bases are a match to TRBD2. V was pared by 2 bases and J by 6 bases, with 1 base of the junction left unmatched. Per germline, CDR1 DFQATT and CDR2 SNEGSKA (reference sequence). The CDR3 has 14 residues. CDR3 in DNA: TGCAGTGCTAGACTAGCGGGAGGGCCCGGGGAGCTGTTTTTT. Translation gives CSARLAGGPGELFF.